This T cell receptor beta chain was observed in a study of post-analysis software for immune sequencing data. Study results and limitations: Elevated frequency relative to controls characterized about 5 TRBV segments in patients, TRBV5-6, TRBV5-1 and TRBV20-1 among them. Multiple sclerosis was associated with a significant reduction in normalized Chao1 diversity relative to controls.

As to this clonotype: Its antigen remains unknown.

Sequencing libraries made from TCR beta cDNA carried unique molecular identifiers. In TCRdb, the PCR reads were re-called with MiXCR into one record per CDR3 protein. The sample lists a few hundred thousand distinct CDR3 sequences; about a third were seen once. V shed 3 bases and J 0 bases; nucleotides not matched to a gene: 11. There are 19 residues in the CDR3. Germline CDR1 reads LNHNV; CDR2 reads YYDKDF (reference sequence). The V and J genes are TRBV15 and TRBJ2-7; TRBD2 agrees at 13 bases. Material: blood. The source is a girl aged 5-17 years with multiple sclerosis. For the CDR3, the DNA is TGTGCCACCAGCAGTTCCCGGGAGACTAGCGGGAGGTTCTCCTACGAGCAGTACTTC. This gives the protein CATSSSRETSGRFSYEQYF.